The 5 T cell receptor beta chains given below trace back to one sample, sequenced in a study of shared clonotypes between healthy human individuals (dated by TCRdb to about 2020). Libraries were built with the immunoSEQ multiplex PCR assay. The clones in this table, taken by TCRdb from immuneACCESS, are in-frame only. Not every clone is retained; where verified, under half of the shortfall comes from an unresolved V gene, and the cause of the rest is unknown. For this sample the table gives over a million clones, of which roughly 97% were detected only once. The ten biggest clones cover about 1.2% of the sample. The sample taken for sequencing was naive CD4+ T cells sorted from blood. Sample cell subset or site, as interpreted from the label and publication: CD45RA+ positively selected. All receptors come from a man aged 25 to 40 in good health.

In the case of this clone: This specimen includes other DNA sequences encoding the same CDR3. The chain links TRBV5-1 to TRBJ2-7; TRBD2 matches at 13 bases. Germline-derived CDR1 and CDR2 are SGHRS and YFSETQ. CDR3 length: 15 amino acids. Trimming removed 4 bases from V and 2 bases from J; junction bases left unmatched: 3. CDR3 in amino acids: CASSRGLAGAYEQYF. The CDR3 coding sequence is TGCGCCAGCAGCCGCGGACTAGCGGGAGCCTACGAGCAGTACTTC.

The chain recombines TRBV28 with TRBJ2-2; D ambiguous. The CDR3 totals 14 residues. Germline V gene data show CDR1 as MDHEN and CDR2 as SYDVKM. V was pared by 8 bases and J by 1 base, with 11 bases between. The CDR3 DNA is TGTGCCAGCCTTGGGAACAGGAACACCGGGGAGCTGTTTTTT. Translation gives CASLGNRNTGELFF.

J is TRBJ2-7 and V is TRBV5-1; the match to TRBD2 covers 14 bases. V dropped 4 bases and J dropped 5; count of bases not matched to a gene: 8. The CDR3 sequence is 16 residues long. Germline assignment: CDR1 SGHRS and CDR2 YFSETQ. The CDR3 DNA reads as TGCGCCAGCAGCACGGGACTAGCGGGAGCAAGGAACGAGCAGTACTTC. Protein product: CASSTGLAGARNEQYF.

The V call is TRBV5-1, the J call TRBJ1-1; D is unclear. With 6 bases removed from V and 1 base from J, the gap between germline ends came to 13 bases. This CDR3 is 14 amino acids long. Germline V gene lookup returns CDR1 SGHRS and CDR2 YFSETQ. The CDR3 DNA is TGCGCCAGCACTAACGAGCCCTCGAACACTGAAGCTTTCTTT. This sequence encodes CASTNEPSNTEAFF.

The chain combines TRBV7-9 with TRBJ2-2, with D tentatively TRBD2 (5 bases). This CDR3 contains 16 residues. The germline gives CDR1 SEHNR, CDR2 FQNEAQ (reference sequence). Trimming shortened V by 6 bases and J by 3 bases, and 17 bases separated the two germline ends. The chain's CDR3 is CASSSRGVLDTGELFF. DNA of the CDR3: TGTGCCAGCAGTAGTCGGGGTGTTCTCGACACCGGGGAGCTGTTTTTT. The entire variable domain, with the rest obtained from reference TRBV7-9 and TRBJ2-2, is as follows: DTGVSQNPRHKITKRGQNVTFRCDPISEHNRLYWYRQTLGQGPEFLTYFQNEAQLEKSRLLSDRFSAERPKGSFSTLEIQRTEQGDSAMYLCASSSRGVLDTGELFFGEGSRLTVL.